Below are 11 T cell receptor beta chains sequenced from a single sample in a study of siplizumab effects on memory and regulatory T cells. TCRdb's copy holds only in-frame clones and misses some; the assay was immunoSEQ multiplex PCR. The sample holds about 100,000 clones, around 92% seen once. Sequencing was carried out using CD4+ T cells sorted from blood. The receptors were sampled from a human donor in good health.

This clone occurred a few times. V is TRBV18 and J is TRBJ2-7; TRBD2 agrees at 7 bases. The CDR3 is made up of 16 amino acids. The V gene's germline CDR1 is KGHSH and CDR2 LQKENI. After removal of 3 bases from V and 2 bases from J, the junction contained 10 bases not matched to a gene. The CDR3 sequence is CASSPTLAGATYEQYF. Written as DNA, the CDR3 is TGTGCCAGCTCACCTACCTTAGCGGGCGCTACCTACGAGCAGTACTTC.

This clone was recorded once. The chain recombines TRBV9 with TRBJ2-3; 9 bases line up with TRBD2. Germline V gives CDR1 SGDLS, CDR2 YYNGEE. Trimming cost V 0 bases and J 5 bases; bases outside gene matches: 13. CDR3 length equals 18 residues. This chain's CDR3 is CASSVAPGLAKGLDTQYF. CDR3 nucleotides: TGTGCCAGCAGCGTAGCACCGGGACTAGCAAAAGGCTTAGATACGCAGTATTTT.

DNA for the CDR3: TGTGCCAGCAGCCTCCTGAGCAGTGAGCAGTTCTTC. Translating gives CASSLLSSEQFF. The chain joins TRBV7-9 to TRBJ2-1, with D hard to call. CDR1 and CDR2 (germline): SEHNR, FQNEAQ (reference sequence). The CDR3 sequence is 12 residues long. Trimming cost V 5 bases and J 9 bases, with 11 bases left between them.

This chain uses TRBV30 with TRBJ2-5, with D tentatively TRBD2 (6 bases). V was clipped by 0 bases and J by 4 bases, with 18 bases between them. The germline V gene encodes CDR1 GTSNPN and CDR2 SVGIG (reference sequence). This CDR3 has 16 residues. The CDR3 reads CAWSVGTGGEGETQYF. Here the CDR3 DNA reads TGTGCCTGGAGTGTAGGGACGGGCGGGGAAGGAGAGACCCAGTACTTC.

The rearrangement links TRBV28 to TRBJ2-7; D not resolved. This CDR3 is 14 amino acids long. The V end was cut by 2 bases, the J end by 2 bases, with 10 bases between. Germline CDR1 reads MDHEN; CDR2 reads SYDVKM. DNA of the CDR3: TGTGCCAGCAGTTTAGGGCAGGCCCCCTACGAGCAGTACTTC. Protein product: CASSLGQAPYEQYF.

This sequence joins TRBV7-9 and TRBJ1-1, with D uncertain. V gave up 5 bases and J gave up 8 bases, with 12 bases separating them. The V gene's germline CDR1 is SEHNR and CDR2 FQNEAQ (reference sequence). This CDR3 region has 12 residues. The DNA of the CDR3 is TGTGCCAGCAGCCTGGTTCTACAGGAAGCTTTCTTT. Its translation: CASSLVLQEAFF.

The rearrangement uses TRBV2 and TRBJ2-3; D gene unclear. The V gene's germline CDR1 is SNHLY and CDR2 FYNNEI. The V end lost 5 bases, the J end lost 2 bases, and 8 bases lay between the germline ends. The CDR3 is 13 residues long. CDR3: CASSRGPTDTQYF. CDR3 sequence (DNA): TGTGCCAGCAGTCGAGGACCCACAGATACGCAGTATTTT.

The V gene is TRBV30, the J gene TRBJ2-3, with D perhaps matching TRBD1 or TRBD2 (6 bases each). The CDR3 is 15 residues long. Trimming shortened V by 1 base and J by 2 bases, and 13 bases separated the two germline ends. CDR1 and CDR2 (germline): GTSNPN, SVGIG (reference sequence). The CDR3 DNA reads as TGTGCCTGGAGTGAGGGGGAGGTCCCCACAGATACGCAGTATTTT. Translated, it gives CAWSEGEVPTDTQYF.

The chain is built from TRBV6-5 and TRBJ1-1; TRBD1 is a possible D gene (5 bases). V lost 8 bases, J lost 1 base, and 14 bases lay in between. Germline V gives CDR1 MNHEY, CDR2 SVGAGI. The CDR3 extends over 14 amino acids. CDR3: CASALSQGNTEAFF. In DNA, the CDR3 is TGTGCCAGCGCCTTATCTCAGGGGAACACTGAAGCTTTCTTT.

CDR3 bases: TGTGCCAGCAGTGAAGCGGGGACAGGGGGCGAGGGCTACACCTTC. Residues: CASSEAGTGGEGYTF. The chain joins TRBV6-1 to TRBJ1-2; 12 bases are shared with TRBD1. This CDR3 is built from 15 residues. CDR1 and CDR2 (germline): MNHNS, SASEGT. V shed 0 bases, J shed 8 bases, and the junction held 4 bases outside the gene matches.

This sequence joins TRBV18 and TRBJ2-7, with 12 bases fitting TRBD2. Germline CDR1 reads KGHSH; CDR2 reads LQKENI. The CDR3 is 13 residues long. Unmatched junction bases numbered 5, after V lost 8 bases and J lost 6 bases. CDR3 loop: CASASGGAFEQYF. The CDR3 region has the DNA TGTGCCAGCGCTAGCGGGGGGGCGTTCGAGCAGTACTTC.